Following are 4 T cell receptor beta chains from one sample sequenced in a study of T cell responses to AZD1222 COVID-19 vaccine (TCRdb year 2021). Library construction relied on the immunoSEQ multiplex PCR assay. This immuneACCESS table, as held by TCRdb, lists in-frame sequences with V and J called but not all clones. Of the missing ones, under half trace to an unresolved V gene in checked studies; the others have no known cause. This sample has over 120,000 clones in its table, and about 92% of those were observed once. The top ten clonotypes cover 3.5% to 4.5% of the sample. The sample's time point label, decoded: about 28 days (+/-7) after the second vaccine dose. The source material was peripheral blood, sampled 28 days after the second AZD1222 dose. The source of these receptors is an adult who received the AZD1222 COVID-19 vaccine.

The chain employs TRBV19 and TRBJ2-1, with 8 nucleotides matching TRBD1. Per the germline V gene, CDR1 is LNHDA and CDR2 is SQIVND (reference sequence). This CDR3 has 17 residues. The junction had 14 bases not matched to a gene; V was cut back by 4 bases and J by 6 bases. The CDR3 DNA follows: TGTGCCAGTAGTAATCCCCTCCTCGGACAGGGAGGCAATGAGCAGTTCTTC. The encoded protein is CASSNPLLGQGGNEQFF.

The rearrangement links TRBV7-9 to TRBJ1-2; TRBD1 is a possible D gene (6 bases). Germline V CDR1 and CDR2: SEHNR, FQNEAQ (reference sequence). The CDR3 sequence is 13 residues long. The germline V and J ends were trimmed by 5 bases and 7 bases, with 14 bases remaining between them. CDR3 in amino acids: CASSPQGLRGYTF. The CDR3 DNA follows: TGTGCCAGCAGCCCACAGGGTCTCCGTGGCTACACCTTC.

V gene TRBV24-1 combines with J gene TRBJ2-2; the match to TRBD2 covers 8 bases. The CDR3 totals 15 residues. Germline trimming cut 7 bases from V and 4 bases from J; bases unmatched to any gene: 7. In germline, CDR1 is KGHDR, CDR2 SFDVKD. The CDR3 DNA reads as TGTGCCACCAGCCCCCCCCGGGGGGGCACCGGGGAGCTGTTTTTT. It specifies CATSPPRGGTGELFF.

The chain couples TRBV2 to TRBJ2-2; no firm D call. The V gene's germline CDR1 is SNHLY and CDR2 FYNNEI. Trimming pared 8 bases from V and 8 bases from J, leaving 6 bases between. The length of the CDR3 is 10 residues. The CDR3: CASRLGELFF. The CDR3 DNA sequence: TGTGCCAGCCGCTTGGGGGAGCTGTTTTTT.